These T cell receptor beta chains were read from a single sample in a study of blood T cells in healthy people across ages. TCRdb used MiXCR to reprocess the 5' RACE reads, holding one entry per CDR3 protein. The sample records about 800,000 distinct CDR3 sequences, about three fifths being singletons. The sample comprised blood. The receptor source for this set is a man between 25 and 39 years old in good health. CDR3s include the opening cysteine and the closing phenylalanine or tryptophan. A clone size is listed for some rows: how often the clone was seen (once, few, many), or a class if it is expanded.

size	V	J	CDR3
-	TRBV5-1	TRBJ1-2	CASSLEWGGNYGYTF
few	TRBV29-1	TRBJ2-5	CSVGDRVTATQYF
-	TRBV19	TRBJ2-7	CASSLGWSQYF
few	TRBV10-3	TRBJ2-5	CATTGTRETQYF
-	TRBV13	TRBJ2-7	CASSLQGGRYEQYF
-	TRBV6-2/TRBV6-3	-	CASSYRTSSYEQYF
once	TRBV7-6	TRBJ2-7	CASSPQYLSYEQYF
few	TRBV30	TRBJ2-7	CAWSVLQGYEQYF
once	TRBV20-1	TRBJ2-1	CSASLRGLADEQFF
-	TRBV3-1	TRBJ2-5	CASSRNYRQDGETQYF
-	TRBV4-2	TRBJ1-6	CASSQLGDTNSPLHF
-	TRBV2	-	CASSVSKSYEQYF
-	TRBV12-3/TRBV12-4	TRBJ1-4	CASSLKGEKLFF
-	TRBV10-2	TRBJ1-2	CASSESADYLYGYTF
-	TRBV7-2	TRBJ2-5	CASSSSLAKETQYF
few	TRBV5-1	TRBJ1-2	CASSPGGQNYGYTF
-	TRBV20-1	TRBJ2-7	CSATKGGATPYEQYF
few	TRBV7-9	TRBJ1-4	CASSPQDRDNEKLFF
-	TRBV28	TRBJ2-1	CASSFGAAGDNEQFF
-	TRBV6-2/TRBV6-3	TRBJ1-2	CASSPPGRTYGYTF
few	TRBV15	TRBJ2-7	CATSREQGPYEQYF
-	TRBV6-1	TRBJ2-7	CASYGRASSYEQYF